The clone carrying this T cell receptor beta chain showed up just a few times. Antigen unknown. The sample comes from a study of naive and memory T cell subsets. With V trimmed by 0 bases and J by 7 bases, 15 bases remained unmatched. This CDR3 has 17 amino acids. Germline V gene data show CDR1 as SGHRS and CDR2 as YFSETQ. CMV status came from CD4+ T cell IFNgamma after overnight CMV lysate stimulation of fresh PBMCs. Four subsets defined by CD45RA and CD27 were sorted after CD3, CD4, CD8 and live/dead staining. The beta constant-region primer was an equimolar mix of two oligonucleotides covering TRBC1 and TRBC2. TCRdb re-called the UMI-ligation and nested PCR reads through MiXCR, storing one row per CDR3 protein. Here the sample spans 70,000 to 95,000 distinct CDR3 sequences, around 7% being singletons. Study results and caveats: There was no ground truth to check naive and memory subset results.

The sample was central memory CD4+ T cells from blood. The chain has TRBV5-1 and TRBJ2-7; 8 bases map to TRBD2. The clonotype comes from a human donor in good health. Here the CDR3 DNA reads TGCGCCAGCAGCTTGGTAGCGGCTAGCGGGTCAAGGAGGGAGCAGTACTTC. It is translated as CASSLVAASGSRREQYF. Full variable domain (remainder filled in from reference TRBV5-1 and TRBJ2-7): KAGVTQTPRYLIKTRGQQVTLSCSPISGHRSVSWYQQTPGQGLQFLFEYFSETQRNKGNFPGRFSGRQFSNSRSEMNVSTLELGDSALYLCASSLVAASGSRREQYFGPGTRLTVT.